This TCR beta chain stems from a study of blood T cell repertoires in COVID-19. At the level of the study: Samples representing acute and convalescent COVID-19 were sourced from the United States, Italy and Spain.

In the authors' methods: From reference gene primer amplification, estimates of nucleated cell counts were derived. Method: immunoSEQ multiplex PCR; TCRdb's copy keeps in-frame clones and lacks some. V and J calls and clone size are those listed in that table; D and trimming were worked out from the DNA. The sample carries about 200,000 clones, more than 70% recorded once. Participants spanned ages roughly 18 to 90 years and resided in 20 to 30 US areas. Categorization into cohorts depended on clinical history that participants reported. The clonotype originates from a woman aged 18-29 years who had recovered from COVID-19. What was sequenced was PBMCs or T cells enriched from blood (not recorded which).

The DNA of the CDR3 is TGTGCCAGCAGCTTAGCATCGGACAGAGGATACGAGCAGTACTTC. Translated: CASSLASDRGYEQYF. V usage is TRBV7-6 and J usage is TRBJ2-7; tentative D call: TRBD1 (6 bases). CDR3 length: 15 amino acids. V lost 0 bases and J lost 4, with 13 bases in between. Germline lookup yields CDR1 SGHVS and CDR2 FNYEAQ.